This TCR beta chain was obtained from a study of blood T cells in healthy people across ages. Sample-barcoded 5' priming and a J-beta primer mix drove a second PCR of roughly 7 to 11 cycles. TCRdb re-called the 5' RACE reads with MiXCR, one entry per CDR3 protein. Found here are more than 550,000 distinct CDR3 sequences, about 24% of them singletons; the top ten hold 22%. The CDR3 covers 13 residues. Trimming removed 5 bases at V and 2 bases at J, with 9 bases between. Germline lookup yields CDR1 LNHNV and CDR2 YYDKDF (reference sequence). The receptor's source is a man in his 70s in good health. Input material: blood. The rearrangement links TRBV15 to TRBJ2-5; a possible D gene is TRBD2 (5 bases). For the CDR3, the DNA is TGTGCCACCAGCCCAGGACTTCAAGAGACCCAGTACTTC. Residues: CATSPGLQETQYF.